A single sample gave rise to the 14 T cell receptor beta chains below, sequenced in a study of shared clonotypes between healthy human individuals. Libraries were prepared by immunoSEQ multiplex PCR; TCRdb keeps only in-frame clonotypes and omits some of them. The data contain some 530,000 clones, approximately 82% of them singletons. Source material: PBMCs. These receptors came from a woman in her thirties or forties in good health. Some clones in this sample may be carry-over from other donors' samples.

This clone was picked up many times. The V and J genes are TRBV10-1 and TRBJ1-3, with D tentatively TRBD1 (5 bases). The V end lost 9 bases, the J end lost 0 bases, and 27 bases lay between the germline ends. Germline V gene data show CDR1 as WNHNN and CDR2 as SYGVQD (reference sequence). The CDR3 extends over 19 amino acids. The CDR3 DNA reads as TGCGCCAGGAACCTCAGGGTAGACCCACAAGTCGACTCTGGAAACACCATATATTTT. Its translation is CARNLRVDPQVDSGNTIYF.

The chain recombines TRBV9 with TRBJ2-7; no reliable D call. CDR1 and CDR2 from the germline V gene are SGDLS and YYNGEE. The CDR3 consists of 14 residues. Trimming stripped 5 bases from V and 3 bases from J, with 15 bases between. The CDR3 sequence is CASRRVRRFYEQYF. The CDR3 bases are TGTGCCAGCAGGAGAGTAAGGCGATTCTACGAGCAGTACTTC.

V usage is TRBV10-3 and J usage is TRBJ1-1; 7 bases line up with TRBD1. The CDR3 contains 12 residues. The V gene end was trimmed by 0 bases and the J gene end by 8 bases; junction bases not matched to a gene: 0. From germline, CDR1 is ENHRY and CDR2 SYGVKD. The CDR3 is CAISESTGEAFF. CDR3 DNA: TGTGCCATCAGTGAGTCGACAGGGGAAGCTTTCTTT.

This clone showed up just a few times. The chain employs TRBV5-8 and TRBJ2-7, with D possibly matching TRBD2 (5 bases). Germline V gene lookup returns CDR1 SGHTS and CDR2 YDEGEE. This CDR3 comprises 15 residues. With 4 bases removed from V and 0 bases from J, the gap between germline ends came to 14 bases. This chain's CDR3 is CASSTGALDSYEQYF. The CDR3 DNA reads TGTGCCAGCAGCACTGGTGCACTAGACTCCTACGAGCAGTACTTC.

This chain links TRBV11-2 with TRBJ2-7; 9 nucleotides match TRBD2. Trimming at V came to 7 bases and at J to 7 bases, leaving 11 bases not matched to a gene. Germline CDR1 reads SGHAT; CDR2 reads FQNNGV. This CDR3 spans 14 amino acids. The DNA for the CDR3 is TGTGCCAGCACCTGGGCGGGAGGGCCGGGGGAGCAGTACTTC. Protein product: CASTWAGGPGEQYF. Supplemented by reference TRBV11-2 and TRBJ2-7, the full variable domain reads EAGVAQSPRYKIIEKRQSVAFWCNPISGHATLYWYQQILGQGPKLLIQFQNNGVVDDSQLPKDRFSAERLKGVDSTLKIQPAKLEDSAVYLCASTWAGGPGEQYFGPGTRLTVT.

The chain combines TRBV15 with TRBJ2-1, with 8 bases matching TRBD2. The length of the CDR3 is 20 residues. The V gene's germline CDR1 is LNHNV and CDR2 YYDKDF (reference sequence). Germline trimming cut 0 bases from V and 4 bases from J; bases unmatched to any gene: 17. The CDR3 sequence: CATSRDHGRAQSDIYNEQFF. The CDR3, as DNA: TGTGCCACCAGCAGAGATCACGGGAGGGCCCAAAGCGACATATACAATGAGCAGTTCTTC.

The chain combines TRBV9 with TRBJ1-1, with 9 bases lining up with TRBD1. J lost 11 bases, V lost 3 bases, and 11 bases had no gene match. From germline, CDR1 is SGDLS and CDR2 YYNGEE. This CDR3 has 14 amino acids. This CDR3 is CASSEQGQGGRAFF. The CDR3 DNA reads TGTGCCAGCAGCGAGCAGGGACAGGGTGGTAGGGCTTTCTTT.

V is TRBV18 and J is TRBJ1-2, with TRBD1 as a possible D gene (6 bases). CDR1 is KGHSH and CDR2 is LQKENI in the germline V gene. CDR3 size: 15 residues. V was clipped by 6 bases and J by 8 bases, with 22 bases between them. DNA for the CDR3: TGTGCCAGCTCCCCTAACAGGGACGGCGGAAGCGGCTACACCTTC. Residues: CASSPNRDGGSGYTF.

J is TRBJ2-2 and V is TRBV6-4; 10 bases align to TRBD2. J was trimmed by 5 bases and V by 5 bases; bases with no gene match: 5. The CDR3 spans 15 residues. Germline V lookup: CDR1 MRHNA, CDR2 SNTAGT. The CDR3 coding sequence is TGTGCCAGCAGTACCCTAGCGGGAGAAACCGGGGAGCTGTTTTTT. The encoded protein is CASSTLAGETGELFF.

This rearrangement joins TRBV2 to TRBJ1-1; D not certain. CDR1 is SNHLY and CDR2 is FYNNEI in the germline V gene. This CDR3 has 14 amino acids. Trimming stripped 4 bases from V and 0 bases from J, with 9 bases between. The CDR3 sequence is CASSVLALNTEAFF. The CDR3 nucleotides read TGTGCCAGCAGTGTGCTGGCCTTGAACACTGAAGCTTTCTTT.

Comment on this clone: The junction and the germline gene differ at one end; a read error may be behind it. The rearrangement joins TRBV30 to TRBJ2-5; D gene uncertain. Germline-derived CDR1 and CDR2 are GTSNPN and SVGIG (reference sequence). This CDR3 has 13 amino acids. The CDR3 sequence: CAWSIKGSETKYF. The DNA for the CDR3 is TGTGCCTGGAGTATAAAGGGATCGGAGACCAAGTACTTC.

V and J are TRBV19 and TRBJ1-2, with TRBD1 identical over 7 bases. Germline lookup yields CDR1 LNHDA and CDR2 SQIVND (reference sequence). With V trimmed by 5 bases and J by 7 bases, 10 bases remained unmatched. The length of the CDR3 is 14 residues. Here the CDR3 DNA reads TGTGCCAGTAGTCCCGACAGGGATCGGGGTGGCTACACCTTC. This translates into CASSPDRDRGGYTF.

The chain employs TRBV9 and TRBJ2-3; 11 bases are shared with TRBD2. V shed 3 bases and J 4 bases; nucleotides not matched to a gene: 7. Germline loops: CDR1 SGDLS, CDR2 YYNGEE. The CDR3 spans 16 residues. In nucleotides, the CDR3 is TGTGCCAGCAGCGCCCTACTAGCGGGAGCTTCAGATACGCAGTATTTT. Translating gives CASSALLAGASDTQYF. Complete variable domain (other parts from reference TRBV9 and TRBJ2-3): DSGVTQTPKHLITATGQRVTLRCSPRSGDLSVYWYQQSLDQGLQFLIQYYNGEERAKGNILERFSAQQFPDLHSELNLSSLELGDSALYFCASSALLAGASDTQYFGPGTRLTVL.

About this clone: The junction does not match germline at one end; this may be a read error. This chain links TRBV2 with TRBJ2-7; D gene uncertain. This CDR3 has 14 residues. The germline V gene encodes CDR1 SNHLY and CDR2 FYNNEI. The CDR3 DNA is TGTGCCAGCAGAGAAGAACCGGGCCCCTACGAGCAGTACTTC. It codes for CASREEPGPYEQYF.